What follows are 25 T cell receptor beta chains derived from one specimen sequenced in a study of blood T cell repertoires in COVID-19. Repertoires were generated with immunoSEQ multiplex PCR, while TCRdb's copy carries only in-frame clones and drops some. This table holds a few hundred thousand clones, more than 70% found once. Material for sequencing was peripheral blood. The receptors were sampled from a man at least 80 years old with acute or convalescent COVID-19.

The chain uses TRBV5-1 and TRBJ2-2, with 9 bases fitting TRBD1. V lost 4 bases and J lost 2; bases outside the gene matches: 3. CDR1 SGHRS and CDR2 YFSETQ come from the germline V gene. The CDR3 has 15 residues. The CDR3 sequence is CASSGTGGNTGELFF. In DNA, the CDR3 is TGCGCCAGCAGCGGAACAGGGGGCAACACCGGGGAGCTGTTTTTT.

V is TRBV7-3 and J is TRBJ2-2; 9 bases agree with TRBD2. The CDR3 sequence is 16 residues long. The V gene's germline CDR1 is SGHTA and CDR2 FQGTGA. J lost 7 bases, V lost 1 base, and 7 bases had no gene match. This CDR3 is CASSLNSGSGNGELFF. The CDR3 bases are TGTGCCAGCAGCTTAAATAGCGGGAGTGGGAACGGGGAGCTGTTTTTT.

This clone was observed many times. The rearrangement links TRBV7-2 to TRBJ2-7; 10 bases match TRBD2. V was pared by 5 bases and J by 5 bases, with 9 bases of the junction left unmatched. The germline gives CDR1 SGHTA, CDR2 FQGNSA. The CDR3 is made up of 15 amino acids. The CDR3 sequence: CASSQPGTSVNEQYF. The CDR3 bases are TGTGCCAGCAGCCAACCCGGGACTAGCGTAAACGAGCAGTACTTC.

CDR3 sequence reads: CASSPLAAENTGELFF. DNA for the CDR3: TGTGCCAGCTCACCGCTCGCAGCGGAAAACACCGGGGAGCTGTTTTTT. This chain joins TRBV18 and TRBJ2-2, with D tentatively TRBD2 (5 bases). The CDR3 length is 16 residues. V gave up 3 bases and J gave up 2 bases, with 13 bases separating them. The germline CDR1 and CDR2 sequences are KGHSH and LQKENI.

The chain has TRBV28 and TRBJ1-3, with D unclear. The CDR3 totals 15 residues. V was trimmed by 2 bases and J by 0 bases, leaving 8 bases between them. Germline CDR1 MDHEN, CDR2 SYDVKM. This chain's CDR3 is CASSLRLASGNTIYF. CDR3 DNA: TGTGCCAGCAGTTTAAGGCTAGCCTCTGGAAACACCATATATTTT. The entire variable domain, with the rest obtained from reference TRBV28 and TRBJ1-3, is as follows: DVKVTQSSRYLVKRTGEKVFLECVQDMDHENMFWYRQDPGLGLRLIYFSYDVKMKEKGDIPEGYSVSREKKERFSLILESASTNQTSMYLCASSLRLASGNTIYFGEGSWLTVV.

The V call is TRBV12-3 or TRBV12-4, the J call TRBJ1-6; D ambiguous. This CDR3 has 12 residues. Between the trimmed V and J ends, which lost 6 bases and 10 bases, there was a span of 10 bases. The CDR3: CASSRGKSPLHF. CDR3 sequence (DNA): TGTGCCAGCAGCAGAGGTAAATCACCCCTCCACTTT.

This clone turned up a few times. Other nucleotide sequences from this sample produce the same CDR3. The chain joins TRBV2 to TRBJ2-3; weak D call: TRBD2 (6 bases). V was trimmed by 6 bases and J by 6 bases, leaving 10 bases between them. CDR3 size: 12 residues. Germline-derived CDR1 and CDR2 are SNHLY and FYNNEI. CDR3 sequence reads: CASRTGGDTQYF. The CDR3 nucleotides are TGTGCCAGCAGGACTGGAGGGGATACGCAGTATTTT.

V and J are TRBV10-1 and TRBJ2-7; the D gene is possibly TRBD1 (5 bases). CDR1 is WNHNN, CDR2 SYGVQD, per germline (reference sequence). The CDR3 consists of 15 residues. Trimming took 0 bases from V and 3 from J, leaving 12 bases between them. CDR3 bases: TGCGCCAGCAGTGAGTCGGGGCAGGGAAACTACGAGCAGTACTTC. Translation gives CASSESGQGNYEQYF.

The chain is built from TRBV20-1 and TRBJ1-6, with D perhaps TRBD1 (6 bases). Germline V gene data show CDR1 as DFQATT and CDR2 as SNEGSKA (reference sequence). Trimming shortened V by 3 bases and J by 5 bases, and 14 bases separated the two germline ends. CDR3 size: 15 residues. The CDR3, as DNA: TGCAGTGCTAGTCCCCAGGACAGCAATAATTCACCCCTCCACTTT. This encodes CSASPQDSNNSPLHF.

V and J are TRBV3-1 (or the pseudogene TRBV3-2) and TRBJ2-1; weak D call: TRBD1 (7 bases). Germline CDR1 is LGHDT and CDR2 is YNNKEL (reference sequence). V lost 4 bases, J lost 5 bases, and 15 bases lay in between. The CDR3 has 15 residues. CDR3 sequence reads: CASSLWRGQNNEQFF. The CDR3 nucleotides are TGTGCCAGCAGCCTCTGGAGGGGGCAAAACAATGAGCAGTTCTTC.

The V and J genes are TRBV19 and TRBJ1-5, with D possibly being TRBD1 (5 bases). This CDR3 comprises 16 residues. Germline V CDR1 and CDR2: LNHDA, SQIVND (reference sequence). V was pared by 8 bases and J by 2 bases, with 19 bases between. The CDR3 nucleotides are TGTGCCAGTTCTCTCTGGATCGGGGGAGGCAATCAGCCCCAGCATTTT. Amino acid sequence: CASSLWIGGGNQPQHF.

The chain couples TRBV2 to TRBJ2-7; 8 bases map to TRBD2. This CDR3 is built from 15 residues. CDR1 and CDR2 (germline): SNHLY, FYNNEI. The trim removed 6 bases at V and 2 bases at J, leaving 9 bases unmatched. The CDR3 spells CASRIGTRGPYEQYF. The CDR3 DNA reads TGTGCCAGCAGAATCGGGACTAGGGGTCCCTACGAGCAGTACTTC.

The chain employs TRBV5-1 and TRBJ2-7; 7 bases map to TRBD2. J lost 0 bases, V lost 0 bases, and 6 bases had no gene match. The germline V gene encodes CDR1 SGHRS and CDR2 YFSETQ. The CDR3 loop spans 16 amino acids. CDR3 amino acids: CASSLDPASGSYEQYF. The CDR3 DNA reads TGCGCCAGCAGCTTGGATCCGGCTAGCGGCTCCTACGAGCAGTACTTC.

CDR3 sequence (DNA): TGTGCCAGCAGCCAAGATGGGCGGGACTTATCCTCCTACAATGAGCAGTTCTTC. Translated: CASSQDGRDLSSYNEQFF. This chain connects TRBV3-1 (or the pseudogene TRBV3-2) to TRBJ2-1; D is perhaps TRBD2 (6 bases). V lost 0 bases to trimming and J lost 0 bases, with 15 bases between them. From germline, CDR1 is LGHDT and CDR2 YNNKEL (reference sequence). CDR3 length equals 18 residues.

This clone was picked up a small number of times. CDR3 coding DNA: TGTGCCAGCAGCCAATCGACAGGGTGGGGCTATGGCTACACCTTC. Translation gives CASSQSTGWGYGYTF. V gene TRBV3-1 (or the pseudogene TRBV3-2) combines with J gene TRBJ1-2, with 7 bases fitting TRBD1. The germline CDR1 and CDR2 sequences are LGHDT and YNNKEL (reference sequence). CDR3 length equals 15 residues. J lost 4 bases, V lost 2 bases, and 7 bases had no gene match.

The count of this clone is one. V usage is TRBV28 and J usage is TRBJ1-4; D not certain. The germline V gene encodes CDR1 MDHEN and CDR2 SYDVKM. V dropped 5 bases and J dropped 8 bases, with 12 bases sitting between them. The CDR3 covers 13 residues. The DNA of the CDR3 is TGTGCCAGCAGTCTTTCGCGCTACGAAAAACTGTTTTTT. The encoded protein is CASSLSRYEKLFF.

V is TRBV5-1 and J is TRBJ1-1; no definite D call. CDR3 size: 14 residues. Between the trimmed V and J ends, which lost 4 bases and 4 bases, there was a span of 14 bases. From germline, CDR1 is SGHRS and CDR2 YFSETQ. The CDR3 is CASSGGAISTEAFF. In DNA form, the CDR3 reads TGCGCCAGCAGCGGAGGAGCCATAAGCACTGAAGCTTTCTTT.

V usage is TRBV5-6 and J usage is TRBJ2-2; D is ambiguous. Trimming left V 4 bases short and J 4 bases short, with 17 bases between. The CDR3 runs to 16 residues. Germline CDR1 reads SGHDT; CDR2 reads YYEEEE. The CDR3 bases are TGTGCCAGCAGCCCTCTAGATCGACTGTCCACCGGGGAGCTGTTTTTT. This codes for CASSPLDRLSTGELFF.

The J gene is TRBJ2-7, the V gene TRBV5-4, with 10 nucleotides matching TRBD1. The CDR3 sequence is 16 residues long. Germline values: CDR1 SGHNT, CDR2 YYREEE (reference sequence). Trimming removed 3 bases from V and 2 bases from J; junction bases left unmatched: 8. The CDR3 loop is CASSSRQGAITYEQYF. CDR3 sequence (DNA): TGTGCCAGCAGCTCGCGACAGGGGGCAATCACCTACGAGCAGTACTTC. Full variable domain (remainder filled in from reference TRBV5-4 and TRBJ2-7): ETGVTQSPTHLIKTRGQQVTLRCSSQSGHNTVSWYQQALGQGPQFIFQYYREEENGRGNFPPRFSGLQFPNYSSELNVNALELDDSALYLCASSSRQGAITYEQYFGPGTRLTVT.

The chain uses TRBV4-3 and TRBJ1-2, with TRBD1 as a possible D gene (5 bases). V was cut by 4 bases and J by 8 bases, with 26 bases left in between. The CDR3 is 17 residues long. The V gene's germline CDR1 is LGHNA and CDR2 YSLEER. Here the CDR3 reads CASSRDGGWEEVFGYTF. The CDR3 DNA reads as TGCGCCAGCAGCCGGGACGGAGGATGGGAGGAGGTCTTCGGCTACACCTTC.

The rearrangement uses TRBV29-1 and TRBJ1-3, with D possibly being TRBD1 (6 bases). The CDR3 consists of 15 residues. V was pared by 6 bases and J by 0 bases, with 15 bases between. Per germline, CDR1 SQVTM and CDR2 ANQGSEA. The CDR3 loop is CSVVSGDGSGNTIYF. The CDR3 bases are TGCAGCGTAGTCTCAGGGGATGGCTCTGGAAACACCATATATTTT.

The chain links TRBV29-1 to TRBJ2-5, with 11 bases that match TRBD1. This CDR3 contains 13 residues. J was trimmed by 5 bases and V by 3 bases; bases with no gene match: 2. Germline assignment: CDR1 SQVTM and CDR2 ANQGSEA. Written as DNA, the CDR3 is TGCAGCGTTGATGGGACAGGGGGGGAGACCCAGTACTTC. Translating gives CSVDGTGGETQYF.

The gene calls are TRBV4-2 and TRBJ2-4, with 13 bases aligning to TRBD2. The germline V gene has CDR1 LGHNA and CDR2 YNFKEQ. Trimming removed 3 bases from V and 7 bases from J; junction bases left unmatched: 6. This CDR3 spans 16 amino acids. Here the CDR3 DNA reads TGTGCCAGCAGCCAGGGGGGGACTAGCGGGACCAACATTCAGTACTTC. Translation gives CASSQGGTSGTNIQYF.

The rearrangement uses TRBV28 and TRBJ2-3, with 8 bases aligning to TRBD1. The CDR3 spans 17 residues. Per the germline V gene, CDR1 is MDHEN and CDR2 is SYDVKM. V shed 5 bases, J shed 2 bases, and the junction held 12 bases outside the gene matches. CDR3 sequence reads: CASSPRQGLRFTDTQYF. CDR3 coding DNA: TGTGCCAGCAGTCCAAGACAGGGGCTACGATTCACAGATACGCAGTATTTT.

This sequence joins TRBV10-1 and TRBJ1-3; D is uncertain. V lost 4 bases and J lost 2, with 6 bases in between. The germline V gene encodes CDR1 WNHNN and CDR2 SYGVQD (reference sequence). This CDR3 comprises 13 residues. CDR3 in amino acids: CASSGDTGNTIYF. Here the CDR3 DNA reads TGCGCCAGCAGTGGAGATACTGGAAACACCATATATTTT.